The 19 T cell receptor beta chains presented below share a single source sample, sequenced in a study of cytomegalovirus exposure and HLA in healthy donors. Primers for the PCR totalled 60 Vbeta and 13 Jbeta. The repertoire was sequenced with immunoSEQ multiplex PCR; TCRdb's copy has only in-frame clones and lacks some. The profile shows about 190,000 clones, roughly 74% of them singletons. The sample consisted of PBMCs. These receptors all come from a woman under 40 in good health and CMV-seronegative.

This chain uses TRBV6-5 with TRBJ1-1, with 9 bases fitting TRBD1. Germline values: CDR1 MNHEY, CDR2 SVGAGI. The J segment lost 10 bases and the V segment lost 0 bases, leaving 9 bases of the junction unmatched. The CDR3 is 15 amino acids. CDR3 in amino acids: CASSYSVRTGASAFF. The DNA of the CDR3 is TGTGCCAGCAGTTACTCGGTTAGGACAGGGGCGTCAGCTTTCTTT.

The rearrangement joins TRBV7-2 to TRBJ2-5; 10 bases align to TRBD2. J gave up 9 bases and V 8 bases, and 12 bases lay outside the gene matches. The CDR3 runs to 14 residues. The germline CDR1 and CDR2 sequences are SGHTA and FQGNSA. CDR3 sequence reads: CASFLAGVIGPQYF. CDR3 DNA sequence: TGTGCCAGCTTCCTAGCGGGAGTGATCGGGCCCCAGTACTTC.

The CDR3 nucleotides are TGCGCCAGCAGCCAAGTGGGAGCGGGGGGTCGGTCAGATACGCAGTATTTT. Its protein is CASSQVGAGGRSDTQYF. The chain recombines TRBV4-1 with TRBJ2-3; the match to TRBD2 covers 9 bases. The CDR3 length is 17 residues. Germline CDR1 and CDR2: MGHRA and YSYEKL. The V segment lost 1 base and the J segment 4 bases; nucleotides outside the gene matches: 9.

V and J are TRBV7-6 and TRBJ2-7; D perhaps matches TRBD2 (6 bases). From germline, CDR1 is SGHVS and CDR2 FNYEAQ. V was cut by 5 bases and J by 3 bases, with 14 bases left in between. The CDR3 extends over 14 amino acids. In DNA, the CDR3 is TGTGCCAGCAGCCTCGGAGGCGGGAACTACGAGCAGTACTTC. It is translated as CASSLGGGNYEQYF.

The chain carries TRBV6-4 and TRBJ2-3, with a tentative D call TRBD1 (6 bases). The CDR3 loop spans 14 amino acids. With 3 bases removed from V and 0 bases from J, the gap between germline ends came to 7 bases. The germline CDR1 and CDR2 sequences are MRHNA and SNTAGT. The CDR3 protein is CASSEGASTDTQYF. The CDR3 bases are TGTGCCAGCAGTGAGGGGGCTAGCACAGATACGCAGTATTTT.

The CDR3 sequence is CASSQDGGSGRVLNEQFF. The CDR3 DNA reads as TGTGCCAGCAGCCAAGATGGCGGGAGCGGGAGGGTCCTAAATGAGCAGTTCTTC. The gene calls are TRBV4-2 and TRBJ2-1, with 10 bases matching TRBD2. Germline CDR1 and CDR2: LGHNA and YNFKEQ. Trimming cost V 0 bases and J 7 bases; bases outside gene matches: 12. The CDR3 is 18 amino acids.

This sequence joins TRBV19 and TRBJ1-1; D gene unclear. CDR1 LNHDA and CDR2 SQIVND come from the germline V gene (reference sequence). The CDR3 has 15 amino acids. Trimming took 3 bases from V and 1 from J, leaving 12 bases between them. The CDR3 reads CASSIRWAANTEAFF. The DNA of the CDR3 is TGTGCCAGTAGTATTAGGTGGGCAGCGAACACTGAAGCTTTCTTT.

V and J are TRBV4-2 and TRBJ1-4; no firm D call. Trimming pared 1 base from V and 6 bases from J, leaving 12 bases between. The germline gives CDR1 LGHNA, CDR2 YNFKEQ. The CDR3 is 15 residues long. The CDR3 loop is CASSQVGTRYEKLFF. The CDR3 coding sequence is TGTGCCAGCAGCCAAGTGGGCACCCGGTATGAAAAACTGTTTTTT.

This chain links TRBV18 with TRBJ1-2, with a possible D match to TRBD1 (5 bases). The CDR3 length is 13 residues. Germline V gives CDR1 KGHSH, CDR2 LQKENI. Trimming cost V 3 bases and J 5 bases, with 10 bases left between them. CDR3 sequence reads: CASSPTEKYGYTF. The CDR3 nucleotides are TGTGCCAGCTCACCGACAGAGAAATATGGCTACACCTTC.

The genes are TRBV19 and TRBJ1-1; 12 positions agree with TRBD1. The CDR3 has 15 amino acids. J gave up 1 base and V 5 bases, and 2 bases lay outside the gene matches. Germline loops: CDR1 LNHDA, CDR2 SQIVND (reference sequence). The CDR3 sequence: CASSWGQGANTEAFF. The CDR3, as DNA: TGTGCCAGTAGTTGGGGACAGGGGGCGAACACTGAAGCTTTCTTT.

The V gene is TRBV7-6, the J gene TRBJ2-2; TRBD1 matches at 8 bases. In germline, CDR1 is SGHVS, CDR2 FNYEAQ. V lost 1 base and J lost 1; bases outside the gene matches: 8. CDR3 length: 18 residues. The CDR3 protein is CASSLEAGGPLNTGELFF. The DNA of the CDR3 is TGTGCCAGCAGCTTAGAGGCAGGGGGCCCCCTGAACACCGGGGAGCTGTTTTTT.

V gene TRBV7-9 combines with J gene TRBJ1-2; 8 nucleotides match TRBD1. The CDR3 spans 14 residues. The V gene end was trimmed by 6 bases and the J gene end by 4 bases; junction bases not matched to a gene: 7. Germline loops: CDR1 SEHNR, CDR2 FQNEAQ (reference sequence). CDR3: CASSLQGVIYGYTF. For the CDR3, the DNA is TGTGCCAGCAGTTTACAGGGGGTGATCTATGGCTACACCTTC.

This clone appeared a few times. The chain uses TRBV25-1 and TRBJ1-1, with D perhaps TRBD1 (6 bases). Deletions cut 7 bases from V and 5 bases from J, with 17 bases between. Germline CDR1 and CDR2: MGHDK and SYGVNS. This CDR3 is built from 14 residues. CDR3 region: CASKEANRGTEAFF. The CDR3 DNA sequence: TGTGCCAGCAAGGAGGCTAATAGGGGGACTGAAGCTTTCTTT.

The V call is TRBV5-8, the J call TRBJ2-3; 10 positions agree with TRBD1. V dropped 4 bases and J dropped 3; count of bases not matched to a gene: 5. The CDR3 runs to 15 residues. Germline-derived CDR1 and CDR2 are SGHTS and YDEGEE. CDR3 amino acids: CASSNRQGATDTQYF. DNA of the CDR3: TGTGCCAGCAGCAACCGACAGGGGGCAACAGATACGCAGTATTTT.

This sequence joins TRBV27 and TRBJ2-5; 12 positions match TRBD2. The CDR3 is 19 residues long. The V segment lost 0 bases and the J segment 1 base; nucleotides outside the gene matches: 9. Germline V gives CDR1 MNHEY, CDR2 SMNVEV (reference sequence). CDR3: CASSLSPLLAGGPQETQYF. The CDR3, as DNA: TGTGCCAGCAGTTTATCTCCCTTGCTAGCGGGAGGGCCCCAAGAGACCCAGTACTTC.

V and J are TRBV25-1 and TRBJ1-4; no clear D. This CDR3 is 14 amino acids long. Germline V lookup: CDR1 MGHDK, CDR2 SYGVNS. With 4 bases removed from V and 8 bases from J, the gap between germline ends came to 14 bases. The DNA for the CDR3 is TGTGCCAGCAGTGGGGCCCTTAGGAGGGAAAAACTGTTTTTT. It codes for CASSGALRREKLFF.

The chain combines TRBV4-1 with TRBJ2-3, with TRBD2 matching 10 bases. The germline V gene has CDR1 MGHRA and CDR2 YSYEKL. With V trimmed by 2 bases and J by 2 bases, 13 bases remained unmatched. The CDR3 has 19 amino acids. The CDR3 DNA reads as TGCGCCAGCAGCCAACCACTCTTGGGCAGCGGGGGGGACACAGATACGCAGTATTTT. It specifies CASSQPLLGSGGDTDTQYF.

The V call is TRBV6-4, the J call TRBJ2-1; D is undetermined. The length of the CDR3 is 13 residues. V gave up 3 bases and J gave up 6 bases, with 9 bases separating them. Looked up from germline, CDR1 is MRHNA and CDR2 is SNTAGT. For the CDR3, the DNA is TGTGCCAGCAGTGAACAGCCCGGCAATGAGCAGTTCTTC. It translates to CASSEQPGNEQFF.

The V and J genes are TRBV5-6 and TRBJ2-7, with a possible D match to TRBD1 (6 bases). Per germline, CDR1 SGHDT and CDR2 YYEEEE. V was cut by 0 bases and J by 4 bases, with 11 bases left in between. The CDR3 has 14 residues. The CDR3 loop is CASSLGNRVYEQYF. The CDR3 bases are TGTGCCAGCAGCTTGGGAAACAGGGTATACGAGCAGTACTTC.